The clone carrying this T cell receptor (beta chain) was counted only a few times. UMIs and sample barcodes were carried by the TCR alpha and TCR beta cDNA libraries that 5'RACE produced using constant-segment primers. TCRdb ran MiXCR on the 5' RACE reads and lists one entry per CDR3 protein. The table shows roughly 200,000 distinct CDR3 sequences, with around 16% occurring only once. These data originate in a study of T-cell memory formation after mild COVID-19. Study overall: Among the donors, TCR clusters were largely specific to each donor.

From germline, CDR1 is SGHTA and CDR2 FQGTGA. Trimming shortened V by 1 base and J by 10 bases, and 13 bases separated the two germline ends. CDR3 length: 13 residues. The sequenced material came from PBMCs or a T cell subset sorted from them (not recorded which). This chain joins TRBV7-3 and TRBJ1-1; D gene uncertain. This receptor was taken from an adult woman who had mild COVID-19 (a few samples of this study predate the infection). Cell type and time point are not known. Here the CDR3 reads CASSLSQVFGAFF. In DNA, the CDR3 is TGTGCCAGCAGCTTAAGCCAGGTGTTTGGAGCTTTCTTT.